The source of this TCR beta chain is a study of blood T cell repertoires in COVID-19. The overall study: COVID-19 samples from acute and convalescent phases originated in the United States, Italy and Spain. T cells, B-cell-depleted T cells, or PBMCs supplied cDNA or gDNA.

A word on this clone: This CDR3 is also generated by other DNA sequences in the sample.

Original analysis: For nucleated cells, counts were estimated from reference gene primer amplification. Libraries were prepared by immunoSEQ multiplex PCR; TCRdb keeps only in-frame clonotypes and omits some of them. V, J and clone size reflect that table, while D and trimming were determined from the DNA. This sample has 120,000 to 150,000 clones, with 79% found just once. Sequences were obtained from peripheral blood. The source is a man between 60 and 75 years old with acute or convalescent COVID-19.

This chain's CDR3 is CASSFGGDSNQPQHF. In nucleotides, the CDR3 is TGTGCCAGCAGTTTCGGAGGAGATAGCAATCAGCCCCAGCATTTT. The rearrangement uses TRBV28 and TRBJ1-5; D unclear. The germline gives CDR1 MDHEN, CDR2 SYDVKM. The CDR3 extends over 15 amino acids. Trimming removed 3 bases from V and 0 bases from J, with 9 bases in between.